This entry features one T cell receptor beta chain sequence. Its cognate antigen is unknown. This specimen belongs to a study of OX40 agonist ivuxolimab in advanced cancers. At the level of the study: Patients enrolled in dose escalation were diagnosed with hepatocellular carcinoma, melanoma, renal cell or head and neck cancer.

Patients with autoimmune history or systemic immunosuppression were excluded. Collection of blood occurred at baseline, at cycle 4 day 1, and at cycle 7 day 1. Libraries were prepared by immunoSEQ multiplex PCR; TCRdb keeps only in-frame clonotypes and omits some of them. This table holds some 50,000 clones, roughly 91% found once. Study outcomes and limitations: CD8+ T cells showed, on average, more clonal expansion than CD4+ cells.

CDR3 length equals 12 residues. Germline CDR1 reads SGDLS; CDR2 reads YYNGEE. Trimming took off 4 bases at V and 6 bases at J, with 10 bases between the two ends. The specimen was CD4+ or CD8+ T cells sorted from blood, collected in a trial of the OX40 agonist ivuxolimab. The receptor was derived from an adult with an advanced solid tumor such as melanoma, head and neck, liver or kidney cancer. This rearrangement joins TRBV9 to TRBJ1-2; possibly TRBD1 for D (5 bases). CDR3 coding DNA: TGTGCCAGCAGCTGGGGGACCCATGGCTACACCTTC. This encodes CASSWGTHGYTF. The full variable domain, its missing parts supplied by reference TRBV9 and TRBJ1-2, is DSGVTQTPKHLITATGQRVTLRCSPRSGDLSVYWYQQSLDQGLQFLIQYYNGEERAKGNILERFSAQQFPDLHSELNLSSLELGDSALYFCASSWGTHGYTFGSGTRLTVV.